Below are 9 T cell receptor beta chains sequenced from a single sample in a study of response to subunit inactivated influenza vaccine. From the RT-PCR reads, TCRdb called clonotypes with MiXCR, one entry per CDR3 protein. Of 750,000 to 850,000 distinct CDR3 sequences detected, approximately 18% appear once; the ten largest clones hold roughly a tenth. The sample was PBMCs from blood, taken about 5 days after vaccination. Receptors were obtained from a man aged 50 to 59 who received an inactivated influenza vaccine.

The V gene is TRBV20-1, the J gene TRBJ2-1, with D maybe TRBD2 (5 bases). CDR1 is DFQATT, CDR2 SNEGSKA, per germline (reference sequence). V lost 5 bases to trimming and J lost 0 bases, with 8 bases between them. This CDR3 spans 13 amino acids. The CDR3 reads CSARRVSYNEQFF. The CDR3 DNA reads TGCAGTGCTCGGCGGGTCTCCTACAATGAGCAGTTCTTC.

This clonotype was seen once. The J gene is TRBJ2-2, the V gene TRBV4-1, with D hard to call. Per germline, CDR1 MGHRA and CDR2 YSYEKL. CDR3 length: 16 residues. Trimming cost V 0 bases and J 5 bases, with 13 bases left between them. The CDR3 loop reads CASSQDSTVKTGELFF. The CDR3 DNA is TGCGCCAGCAGCCAAGATAGCACCGTGAAAACCGGGGAGCTGTTTTTT.

This chain joins TRBV7-2 and TRBJ2-1; D is ambiguous. The CDR3 extends over 13 amino acids. Trimming removed 4 bases at V and 10 bases at J, with 14 bases between. Germline V gene data show CDR1 as SGHTA and CDR2 as FQGNSA. The CDR3 DNA reads TGTGCCAGCAGCTCGTACCTAGGAAGCGAGCAGTTCTTC. It translates to CASSSYLGSEQFF. Full variable domain (outside the CDR3, taken from reference TRBV7-2 and TRBJ2-1): GAGVSQSPSNKVTEKGKDVELRCDPISGHTALYWYRQSLGQGLEFLIYFQGNSAPDKSGLPSDRFSAERTGGSVSTLTIQRTQQEDSAVYLCASSSYLGSEQFFGPGTRLTVL.

CDR3 region: CSASWWGTGQNYGYTF. DNA for the CDR3: TGCAGTGCTAGTTGGTGGGGGACAGGGCAAAACTATGGCTACACCTTC. The chain carries TRBV20-1 and TRBJ1-2, with 9 nucleotides matching TRBD1. The V segment lost 3 bases and the J segment 2 bases; nucleotides outside the gene matches: 10. This CDR3 is built from 16 residues. CDR1 and CDR2 from the germline V gene are DFQATT and SNEGSKA (reference sequence).

This clonotype was recorded a few times. The chain recombines TRBV12-3 or TRBV12-4 with TRBJ2-2; possibly TRBD1 for D (5 bases). Trimming removed 7 bases from V and 1 base from J, with 13 bases in between. The CDR3 is 15 residues long. The CDR3 coding sequence is TGTGCCAGCAAACTCGGACACAAGAACACCGGGGAGCTGTTTTTT. This gives the protein CASKLGHKNTGELFF.

This sequence joins TRBV20-1 and TRBJ2-7, with D unclear. The CDR3 sequence is 14 residues long. The ends were cut back, 2 bases at V and 0 bases at J, with 11 bases in the middle. The germline CDR1 and CDR2 sequences are DFQATT and SNEGSKA (reference sequence). CDR3 sequence reads: CSARPMDDSYEQYF. In DNA, the CDR3 is TGCAGTGCTAGACCAATGGACGACTCCTACGAGCAGTACTTC.

This clonotype was counted a few times. The chain couples TRBV7-8 to TRBJ2-1; D remains unclear. This CDR3 region has 16 residues. Germline-derived CDR1 and CDR2 are SGHVS and FQNEAQ. The germline V and J ends were trimmed by 1 base and 2 bases, with 12 bases remaining between them. The CDR3 DNA is TGTGCCAGCAGCTTAGGGGTAGTACCTCCCTACAATGAGCAGTTCTTC. Its translation: CASSLGVVPPYNEQFF.

This clonotype was detected many times. The rearrangement joins TRBV20-1 to TRBJ2-3, with 7 bases aligning to TRBD2. The CDR3 has 15 residues. Trimming at V came to 1 base and at J to 2 bases, leaving 6 bases not matched to a gene. The germline CDR1 and CDR2 sequences are DFQATT and SNEGSKA (reference sequence). CDR3 in amino acids: CSARVGAGLTDTQYF. Written as DNA, the CDR3 is TGCAGTGCTAGAGTCGGAGCGGGGCTCACAGATACGCAGTATTTT.

The chain couples TRBV10-3 to TRBJ2-5; possibly TRBD1 for D (5 bases). Looked up from germline, CDR1 is ENHRY and CDR2 is SYGVKD. This CDR3 has 14 amino acids. Trimming pared 0 bases from V and 9 bases from J, leaving 14 bases between. CDR3 sequence reads: CAISESGHPGAQYF. The DNA for the CDR3 is TGTGCCATCAGTGAGTCCGGACATCCTGGGGCCCAGTACTTC.